These 14 T cell receptor beta chains share one sample of origin, sequenced in a study of blood T cell repertoires in COVID-19. TCRdb's table, derived via immunoSEQ multiplex PCR, lists solely in-frame clones and lacks some. The table records about 80,000 clones, around 90% of them present only once. Sequenced input: peripheral blood. Receptors originate from an elderly woman with acute or convalescent COVID-19.

The rearrangement uses TRBV7-8 and TRBJ1-1, with a tentative D call TRBD1 (5 bases). The CDR3 consists of 14 residues. V was clipped by 0 bases and J by 5 bases, with 10 bases between them. Germline loops: CDR1 SGHVS, CDR2 FQNEAQ. CDR3 sequence reads: CASSLAGRGTEAFF. For the CDR3, the DNA is TGTGCCAGCAGCTTAGCGGGGAGGGGAACTGAAGCTTTCTTT.

The chain recombines TRBV19 with TRBJ1-2; 11 nucleotides match TRBD1. The CDR3 covers 16 residues. With 3 bases clipped from V and 5 bases from J, the junction kept 8 bases outside the gene matches. Looked up from germline, CDR1 is LNHDA and CDR2 is SQIVND (reference sequence). Here the CDR3 DNA reads TGTGCCAGTAGTATCCCCGGACAGGGGGCGCCGTATGGCTACACCTTC. This encodes CASSIPGQGAPYGYTF.

V is TRBV12-3 or TRBV12-4 and J is TRBJ2-3, with unresolved D. The ends were cut back, 5 bases at V and 2 bases at J, with 8 bases in the middle. The CDR3 spans 13 residues. The DNA for the CDR3 is TGTGCCAGCAGTCCTACTTACACAGATACGCAGTATTTT. This translates into CASSPTYTDTQYF.

The chain carries TRBV2 and TRBJ1-1; possibly TRBD1 for D (6 bases). The V and J ends lost 1 base and 6 bases respectively, with 12 bases between them. Germline V gene data show CDR1 as SNHLY and CDR2 as FYNNEI. The CDR3 totals 14 residues. The CDR3 protein is CASSEDWAGAEAFF. The CDR3 DNA reads as TGTGCCAGCAGTGAAGACTGGGCAGGGGCTGAAGCTTTCTTT.

The chain carries TRBV19 and TRBJ1-2, with 8 bases fitting TRBD1. The CDR3 covers 11 residues. The V and J ends lost 8 bases and 5 bases, in that order; junction bases with no gene match: 1. Germline CDR1 and CDR2: LNHDA and SQIVND (reference sequence). CDR3 sequence (DNA): TGTGCCAGTGGACAGGGATATGGCTACACCTTC. It yields the protein CASGQGYGYTF. Full variable domain (remainder filled in from reference TRBV19 and TRBJ1-2): DGGITQSPKYLFRKEGQNVTLSCEQNLNHDAMYWYRQDPGQGLRLIYYSQIVNDFQKGDIAEGYSVSREKKESFPLTVTSAQKNPTAFYLCASGQGYGYTFGSGTRLTVV.

The CDR3 coding sequence is TGTGCCACCAATGACAGGGCCTGGGGCTACACCTTC. This gives the protein CATNDRAWGYTF. The chain uses TRBV24-1 and TRBJ1-2, with 7 bases lining up with TRBD1. V lost 8 bases to trimming and J lost 8 bases; unmatched junction nucleotides: 7. Germline CDR1 reads KGHDR; CDR2 reads SFDVKD. This CDR3 region has 12 residues.

The chain uses TRBV4-3 and TRBJ1-2; 10 bases match TRBD1. With 0 bases clipped from V and 3 bases from J, the junction kept 10 bases outside the gene matches. The CDR3 spans 18 residues. The V gene's germline CDR1 is LGHNA and CDR2 YSLEER. CDR3 region: CASSQDWDRGIGDYGYTF. For the CDR3, the DNA is TGCGCCAGCAGCCAAGATTGGGACAGGGGTATTGGTGACTATGGCTACACCTTC.

The CDR3 loop is CASSLVTGGQETQYF. CDR3 bases: TGTGCCAGCAGCTTAGTCACAGGGGGCCAAGAGACCCAGTACTTC. The V gene is TRBV7-8, the J gene TRBJ2-5, with 8 bases aligning to TRBD1. Germline V gene lookup returns CDR1 SGHVS and CDR2 FQNEAQ. This CDR3 contains 15 residues. The V and J ends lost 1 base and 1 base, in that order; junction bases with no gene match: 2.

The V call is TRBV5-1, the J call TRBJ2-2; possible D gene TRBD1, 6 bases. The CDR3 length is 17 residues. Germline-derived CDR1 and CDR2 are SGHRS and YFSETQ. V lost 5 bases to trimming and J lost 0 bases, with 17 bases between them. The CDR3 reads CASRPLPGTSNTGELFF. Written as DNA, the CDR3 is TGCGCCAGCAGACCCCTCCCCGGGACATCGAACACCGGGGAGCTGTTTTTT.

This chain connects TRBV7-8 to TRBJ1-1; D may be TRBD1 (6 bases). Per the germline V gene, CDR1 is SGHVS and CDR2 is FQNEAQ. Trimming cost V 2 bases and J 5 bases, with 9 bases left between them. This CDR3 region has 13 residues. The CDR3 is CASSLRGGTEAFF. DNA for the CDR3: TGTGCCAGCAGCTTAAGGGGGGGGACTGAAGCTTTCTTT.

The J gene is TRBJ2-7, the V gene TRBV18; 8 bases match TRBD1. Germline CDR1 is KGHSH and CDR2 is LQKENI. CDR3 length equals 15 residues. The V segment lost 3 bases and the J segment 2 bases; nucleotides outside the gene matches: 6. The CDR3 is CASSPGQGGTYEQYF. The DNA for the CDR3 is TGTGCCAGCTCACCCGGACAGGGAGGTACCTACGAGCAGTACTTC.

The gene calls are TRBV7-9 and TRBJ2-5, with 8 bases aligning to TRBD2. The ends lost 5 bases at V and 5 bases at J; junction bases unmatched: 10. CDR1 is SEHNR and CDR2 is FQNEAQ in the germline V gene (reference sequence). The CDR3 is 15 residues long. Here the CDR3 reads CASSLLERGQETQYF. The DNA of the CDR3 is TGTGCCAGCAGCCTCCTTGAGCGGGGGCAGGAGACCCAGTACTTC.

The chain combines TRBV6-5 with TRBJ2-5, with 7 bases aligning to TRBD1. Germline CDR1 MNHEY, CDR2 SVGAGI. The CDR3 spans 13 residues. The ends lost 6 bases at V and 4 bases at J; junction bases unmatched: 5. The DNA of the CDR3 is TGTGCCAGCAGGCACAGGGGAACAGAGACCCAGTACTTC. Translation: CASRHRGTETQYF.

This clone turned up a few times. The J gene is TRBJ2-1, the V gene TRBV30; TRBD1 might be the D (6 bases). The CDR3 spans 13 residues. The germline V and J ends were trimmed by 3 bases and 4 bases, with 10 bases remaining between them. Germline loops: CDR1 GTSNPN, CDR2 SVGIG (reference sequence). The CDR3 protein is CAWSQDRYNEQFF. For the CDR3, the DNA is TGTGCCTGGAGCCAGGACAGATACAATGAGCAGTTCTTC.